This passage covers 26 T cell receptor beta chains from one sample sequenced in a study of blood T cell repertoires in COVID-19 (dated by TCRdb to the early 2020s). Library creation used the immunoSEQ multiplex PCR assay. TCRdb carries this immuneACCESS record with in-frame sequences only. Its versions omit some clonotypes, under half of them owing to an unresolved V gene in the studies checked, with the rest unexplained. For this sample the table gives 270,000 or so clones, of which roughly 84% were detected only once. The ten largest clonotypes hold around 7.8% of the sample. Sequencing used peripheral blood. Receptors originate from a human donor in a cohort sampled during active COVID-19.

The genes are TRBV5-1 and TRBJ2-4; the D gene is possibly TRBD2 (6 bases). Trimming stripped 0 bases from V and 0 bases from J, with 7 bases between. CDR3 size: 15 residues. Germline CDR1 and CDR2: SGHRS and YFSETQ. The CDR3 coding sequence is TGCGCCAGCAGCTTGGCGGAGGGAGCCAAAAACATTCAGTACTTC. As protein: CASSLAEGAKNIQYF.

The chain links TRBV7-3 to TRBJ2-5, with 15 bases fitting TRBD2. Trimming removed 8 bases from V and 2 bases from J; junction bases left unmatched: 6. Germline CDR1 and CDR2: SGHTA and FQGTGA. This CDR3 region has 16 residues. The CDR3 sequence is CASSYGTSGRQETQYF. The CDR3 DNA is TGTGCCAGCTCTTATGGGACTAGCGGGAGGCAAGAGACCCAGTACTTC.

The table lists this clone with a count of one. The rearrangement links TRBV6-1 to TRBJ1-1; 8 nucleotides agree with TRBD1. There are 15 residues in the CDR3. The germline V gene encodes CDR1 MNHNS and CDR2 SASEGT. After removal of 1 base from V and 1 base from J, the junction contained 2 bases not matched to a gene. The CDR3 reads CASSEVGTGNTEAFF. The CDR3, as DNA: TGTGCCAGCAGTGAAGTCGGGACAGGGAACACTGAAGCTTTCTTT.

The J gene is TRBJ1-1, the V gene TRBV7-3, with D perhaps matching TRBD1 (5 bases). CDR3 size: 13 residues. The germline V and J ends were trimmed by 4 bases and 2 bases, with 8 bases remaining between them. Germline V gives CDR1 SGHTA, CDR2 FQGTGA. The CDR3 region is CASSSTVNTEAFF. CDR3 bases: TGTGCCAGCAGCTCGACAGTAAACACTGAAGCTTTCTTT.

The CDR3 DNA reads as TGTGCCAGCAGCTTAGGGACAGGGACGCAGTATTTT. Translation: CASSLGTGTQYF. The chain couples TRBV7-2 to TRBJ2-3, with 8 bases aligning to TRBD1. Trimming removed 1 base from V and 9 bases from J; junction bases left unmatched: 0. Germline assignment: CDR1 SGHTA and CDR2 FQGNSA. The CDR3 runs to 12 residues.

This chain joins TRBV12-5 and TRBJ2-1, with TRBD2 matching 12 bases. Germline V gene lookup returns CDR1 LGHNT and CDR2 FRNRAP. J lost 5 bases, V lost 7 bases, and 21 bases had no gene match. The CDR3 runs 20 residues. CDR3 loop: CASATATSGRIKSPHNEQFF. Written as DNA, the CDR3 is TGTGCTAGTGCAACAGCCACTAGCGGGAGGATAAAAAGTCCGCACAATGAGCAGTTCTTC. Based on the CDR3 plus reference TRBV12-5 and TRBJ2-1, the full variable domain is DARVTQTPRHKVTEMGQEVTMRCQPILGHNTVFWYRQTMMQGLELLAYFRNRAPLDDSGMPKDRFSAEMPDATLATLKIQPSEPRDSAVYFCASATATSGRIKSPHNEQFFGPGTRLTVL.

This CDR3 is CASSLGGPFYEQYF. In nucleotides, the CDR3 is TGTGCCAGCAGCTTAGGGGGCCCCTTCTACGAGCAGTACTTC. The rearrangement joins TRBV7-2 to TRBJ2-7; weak D call: TRBD1 (5 bases). This CDR3 is built from 14 residues. Germline values: CDR1 SGHTA, CDR2 FQGNSA. The V end lost 1 base, the J end lost 3 bases, and 10 bases lay between the germline ends.

This chain uses TRBV11-2 with TRBJ2-7; 9 bases align to TRBD1. The ends lost 4 bases at V and 3 bases at J; junction bases unmatched: 4. This CDR3 contains 14 residues. Per the germline V gene, CDR1 is SGHAT and CDR2 is FQNNGV. The CDR3 coding sequence is TGTGCCAGCAGCTCCGACAGGGGGGACTACGAGCAGTACTTC. This encodes CASSSDRGDYEQYF.

The CDR3 DNA reads TGCGCCAGCACCAGGGGGGAGACCCAGTACTTC. Amino acids: CASTRGETQYF. The chain uses TRBV10-1 and TRBJ2-5; 7 bases agree with TRBD1. J lost 5 bases, V lost 7 bases, and 1 base had no gene match. Looked up from germline, CDR1 is WNHNN and CDR2 is SYGVQD (reference sequence). CDR3 size: 11 residues.

This chain joins TRBV3-1 (or the pseudogene TRBV3-2) and TRBJ2-5; 8 nucleotides agree with TRBD1. Trimming removed 2 bases from V and 5 bases from J; junction bases left unmatched: 4. Germline V lookup: CDR1 LGHDT, CDR2 YNNKEL (reference sequence). The CDR3 runs to 14 residues. CDR3 in DNA: TGTGCCAGCAGCCAATGGACAGGGCGGGAGACCCAGTACTTC. It encodes CASSQWTGRETQYF.

The chain has TRBV11-2 and TRBJ2-3; 8 nucleotides agree with TRBD1. The trim removed 8 bases at V and 4 bases at J, leaving 8 bases unmatched. Germline lookup yields CDR1 SGHAT and CDR2 FQNNGV. The CDR3 sequence is 14 residues long. This chain's CDR3 is CASGGRGLADTQYF. The CDR3 DNA reads TGTGCCAGCGGGGGCAGGGGGCTAGCAGATACGCAGTATTTT.

This clone came up once. The chain uses TRBV19 and TRBJ2-3, with D possibly TRBD2 on 6 matching bases. Trimming removed 3 bases at V and 2 bases at J, with 12 bases between. This CDR3 spans 15 amino acids. CDR1 and CDR2 from the germline V gene are LNHDA and SQIVND (reference sequence). The CDR3 spells CASSIEGGSTDTQYF. The DNA of the CDR3 is TGTGCCAGTAGTATTGAGGGAGGTTCCACAGATACGCAGTATTTT.

This chain links TRBV10-3 with TRBJ1-3; D remains unclear. The CDR3 loop spans 15 amino acids. Trimming pared 3 bases from V and 0 bases from J, leaving 9 bases between. Germline V CDR1 and CDR2: ENHRY, SYGVKD. DNA for the CDR3: TGTGCCATCAGTGACGGTCAACGCTCTGGAAACACCATATATTTT. Protein: CAISDGQRSGNTIYF.

V is TRBV6-1 and J is TRBJ2-3, with 11 positions matching TRBD2. The germline V gene has CDR1 MNHNS and CDR2 SASEGT. The CDR3 runs to 19 residues. After removal of 1 base from V and 0 bases from J, the junction contained 9 bases not matched to a gene. The CDR3 region is CASSEDQLAGAFSTDTQYF. DNA of the CDR3: TGTGCCAGCAGTGAAGATCAACTAGCGGGAGCTTTTAGCACAGATACGCAGTATTTT.

This clone came up once. The chain joins TRBV6-5 to TRBJ1-1; possible D gene TRBD1, 6 bases. Germline values: CDR1 MNHEY, CDR2 SVGAGI. The CDR3 covers 14 residues. Deletions cut 6 bases from V and 11 bases from J, with 22 bases between. The CDR3 loop reads CASRNGRGGGGAFF. For the CDR3, the DNA is TGTGCCAGCAGGAACGGCAGGGGAGGGGGGGGCGCTTTCTTT.

This rearrangement joins TRBV7-9 to TRBJ1-3; D gene unclear. This CDR3 region has 15 residues. Germline V gene data show CDR1 as SEHNR and CDR2 as FQNEAQ (reference sequence). Trimming shortened V by 5 bases and J by 3 bases, and 14 bases separated the two germline ends. The DNA of the CDR3 is TGTGCCAGCAGCCCCGGGTTGGTAGTTGGAAACACCATATATTTT. Protein sequence: CASSPGLVVGNTIYF.

The table lists this clone with a few counts. The chain uses TRBV14 and TRBJ2-1; 7 positions agree with TRBD2. Unmatched junction bases numbered 10, after V lost 1 base and J lost 7 bases. CDR1 and CDR2 from the germline V gene are SGHDN and FVKESK. The CDR3 consists of 16 residues. The DNA for the CDR3 is TGTGCCAGCAGCCAAGGAAGAGGACTAGTGCTGAATGAGCAGTTCTTC. It codes for CASSQGRGLVLNEQFF.

This clone is a singleton in its sample. This rearrangement joins TRBV20-1 to TRBJ2-7; 11 nucleotides match TRBD2. The V segment lost 3 bases and the J segment 1 base; nucleotides outside the gene matches: 11. This CDR3 contains 17 residues. CDR1 is DFQATT and CDR2 is SNEGSKA in the germline V gene (reference sequence). CDR3 sequence: CSASAQPSGGKSYEQYF. The CDR3 DNA sequence: TGCAGTGCTAGTGCCCAACCTAGCGGGGGGAAATCCTACGAGCAGTACTTC.

The chain combines TRBV5-8 with TRBJ2-7; D might be TRBD2 (5 bases). This CDR3 contains 15 residues. V shed 5 bases and J shed 0 bases, with 15 bases lying between them. Germline assignment: CDR1 SGHTS and CDR2 YDEGEE. The DNA of the CDR3 is TGTGCCAGCAGGTTTGGACTCACCCTCTCCTACGAGCAGTACTTC. The encoded protein is CASRFGLTLSYEQYF.

V gene TRBV5-1 combines with J gene TRBJ1-4; TRBD1 aligns across 9 bases. V lost 3 bases and J lost 5; bases outside the gene matches: 2. Germline values: CDR1 SGHRS, CDR2 YFSETQ. The CDR3 sequence is 14 residues long. The CDR3 here is CASSSGTGNEKLFF. CDR3 nucleotides: TGCGCCAGCAGCTCCGGGACAGGGAATGAAAAACTGTTTTTT.

The chain combines TRBV7-2 with TRBJ2-5; tentatively, D is TRBD2 (6 bases). This CDR3 is built from 17 residues. From germline, CDR1 is SGHTA and CDR2 FQGNSA. Trimming stripped 5 bases from V and 4 bases from J, with 23 bases between. This CDR3 is CASSPAPGAAGRETQYF. The CDR3 DNA reads TGTGCCAGCAGCCCAGCGCCCGGGGCGGCGGGGCGAGAGACCCAGTACTTC.

This sequence joins TRBV4-2 and TRBJ1-1; no firm D call. With 0 bases removed from V and 1 base from J, the gap between germline ends came to 24 bases. The germline CDR1 and CDR2 sequences are LGHNA and YNFKEQ. CDR3 length: 20 amino acids. In DNA, the CDR3 is TGTGCCAGCAGCCAAGATGGCCTTCGAGGGTACGAAAGGGCGAACACTGAAGCTTTCTTT. Translation: CASSQDGLRGYERANTEAFF.

The CDR3 reads CSASGLAGYNEQFF. The DNA for the CDR3 is TGCAGTGCTAGTGGCCTAGCGGGGTACAATGAGCAGTTCTTC. This chain connects TRBV20-1 to TRBJ2-1; TRBD2 matches at 9 bases. V shed 3 bases and J 4 bases; nucleotides not matched to a gene: 4. Germline CDR1 is DFQATT and CDR2 is SNEGSKA (reference sequence). The CDR3 covers 14 residues.

The chain recombines TRBV5-1 with TRBJ2-1; TRBD2 matches at 12 bases. V shed 4 bases, J shed 8 bases, and the junction held 1 base outside the gene matches. Germline lookup yields CDR1 SGHRS and CDR2 YFSETQ. There are 13 residues in the CDR3. The CDR3 nucleotides are TGCGCCAGCAGCGGACTAGCGGGGTATGAGCAGTTCTTC. Translated: CASSGLAGYEQFF.

This chain links TRBV28 with TRBJ2-1; 7 bases are shared with TRBD1. CDR1 is MDHEN and CDR2 is SYDVKM in the germline V gene. After removal of 6 bases from V and 2 bases from J, the junction contained 10 bases not matched to a gene. This CDR3 region has 16 residues. The CDR3 DNA is TGTGCCAGCAGCCCCACGACAGGGCCCACCTACAATGAGCAGTTCTTC. This encodes CASSPTTGPTYNEQFF.

The chain joins TRBV28 to TRBJ1-5; TRBD1 agrees at 8 bases. The V and J ends lost 6 bases and 4 bases, in that order; junction bases with no gene match: 2. CDR3 length: 13 amino acids. The germline V gene encodes CDR1 MDHEN and CDR2 SYDVKM. The CDR3 DNA reads TGTGCCAGCAGAACAGGGGGGAATCAGCCCCAGCATTTT. The encoded protein is CASRTGGNQPQHF.